Detailed here is one TCR beta chain. The antigen remains unidentified. Profiling relied on immunoSEQ multiplex PCR, and the TCRdb table lists in-frame clones only, not all of them. This sample has some 10,000 clones, with 91% found just once. Repeated repertoire sampling spanned the course of chemoradiotherapy. The sample comes from a study of chemoradiotherapy in HPV16-positive cancers. About the study: A couple of HPV16-positive patients' cells yielded candidate HPV-specific clones and common motifs.

Notes on the study in general: For HPV16-positive patients, expanding HPV-responsive T cells associated with longer recurrence-free survival.

The sequenced sample was blood, obtained from a patient who underwent chemoradiotherapy. This receptor was obtained from a human donor with HPV-associated anogenital cancer.

CDR3 nucleotide sequence: TGTGCCTGGGCCCATTACAATGAGCAGTTCTTC. Translating gives CAWAHYNEQFF. The rearrangement links TRBV30 to TRBJ2-1; D not resolved. The length of the CDR3 is 11 residues. V shed 5 bases and J shed 4 bases, with 6 bases lying between them. Germline assignment: CDR1 GTSNPN and CDR2 SVGIG (reference sequence).